These 30 T cell receptor beta chains were sequenced from one sample in a study of regulatory T cells in long-lasting Graves disease. Time point of the sample: newly diagnosed GD, antithyroid drugs for less than 3 months. Following extraction of RNA from PBMCs, that RNA was used to make the TCR library. Building the TCR beta libraries relied on iRepertoire HTBI primers, and CDR3 regions underwent Arm-PCR. TCRdb recomputed calls from the multiplex PCR reads with MiXCR, one row per CDR3 protein. Of hundreds of thousands of distinct CDR3 sequences listed, about 14% are singletons. The same sample was also used in a study of T cells in Graves' hyperthyroidism and ophthalmopathy.

Here the sequenced sample was peripheral blood mononuclear cells (PBMCs), taken at new diagnosis, from a patient treated with antithyroid drugs. The source of these receptors is a man aged 30-40 years with Graves disease.

This clonotype was found many times. The CDR3 here is CASSPSGTNDEQFF. DNA for the CDR3: TGTGCCAGCAGCCCGTCCGGGACTAATGATGAGCAGTTCTTC. This sequence joins TRBV7-3 and TRBJ2-1; 7 nucleotides agree with TRBD2. Germline CDR1 reads SGHTA; CDR2 reads FQGTGA. The trim removed 5 bases at V and 8 bases at J, leaving 9 bases unmatched. The CDR3 contains 14 residues.

The chain is built from TRBV6-5 and TRBJ1-5; D remains ambiguous. Germline values: CDR1 MNHEY, CDR2 SVGAGI. V lost 2 bases to trimming and J lost 0 bases, with 14 bases between them. The CDR3 runs 17 residues. The CDR3 reads CASSYLRGGNSNQPQHF. The CDR3 DNA is TGTGCCAGCAGTTACCTCCGGGGAGGGAATAGCAATCAGCCCCAGCATTTT.

This chain connects TRBV14 to TRBJ1-1; D is uncertain. CDR1 and CDR2 (germline): SGHDN, FVKESK. V was cut by 0 bases and J by 8 bases, with 19 bases left in between. The CDR3 consists of 16 residues. The CDR3 DNA sequence: TGTGCCAGCAGCCAAGATAGGTCGATCAGCGCTGGGGAAGCTTTCTTT. Its protein is CASSQDRSISAGEAFF.

This clonotype was counted only a few times. The chain carries TRBV19 and TRBJ2-2; D is undetermined. The CDR3 contains 13 residues. V gave up 3 bases and J gave up 3 bases, with 5 bases separating them. The germline V gene encodes CDR1 LNHDA and CDR2 SQIVND (reference sequence). In nucleotides, the CDR3 is TGTGCCAGTAGTATGGCCTACACCGGGGAGCTGTTTTTT. Translation gives CASSMAYTGELFF.

This clonotype was recorded a few times. CDR3 loop: CSAFDTEAFF. In DNA, the CDR3 is TGCAGTGCTTTCGACACTGAAGCTTTCTTT. This chain joins TRBV20-1 and TRBJ1-1; the D is unclear. CDR1 and CDR2 (germline): DFQATT, SNEGSKA (reference sequence). The length of the CDR3 is 10 residues. V gave up 5 bases and J gave up 3 bases, with 4 bases separating them.

This clonotype was counted at least ten times. V and J are TRBV20-1 and TRBJ2-1, with TRBD2 matching 12 bases. This CDR3 is built from 16 residues. After removal of 0 bases from V and 8 bases from J, the junction contained 8 bases not matched to a gene. The germline CDR1 and CDR2 sequences are DFQATT and SNEGSKA (reference sequence). This CDR3 reads CSARESTSGRIYEQFF. The CDR3 DNA sequence: TGCAGTGCTAGAGAAAGTACTAGCGGGAGGATTTATGAGCAGTTCTTC.

This clonotype was recorded at least ten times. The rearrangement links TRBV6-5 to TRBJ2-7; the D is unclear. The CDR3 consists of 14 residues. V was pared by 0 bases and J by 3 bases, with 9 bases between. Germline V gene lookup returns CDR1 MNHEY and CDR2 SVGAGI. CDR3 DNA sequence: TGTGCCAGCAGTTACTCGACCACAATCTACGAGCAGTACTTC. Encoded protein: CASSYSTTIYEQYF.

This clonotype was observed a handful of times. This chain links TRBV12-3 or TRBV12-4 with TRBJ2-5; the match to TRBD2 covers 13 bases. The CDR3 is made up of 19 amino acids. J was trimmed by 1 base and V by 5 bases; bases with no gene match: 13. DNA for the CDR3: TGTGCCAGCAGTACCTCGCCCGGGACTAGCGGGACTTTCCAAGAGACCCAGTACTTC. Translated: CASSTSPGTSGTFQETQYF.

Ten or more counts support this clonotype. J is TRBJ2-7 and V is TRBV10-2; the D is unclear. This CDR3 comprises 14 residues. Trimming shortened V by 6 bases and J by 4 bases, and 16 bases separated the two germline ends. Germline V CDR1 and CDR2: WSHSY, SAAADI. CDR3 sequence: CASSLLMSAYEQYF. Written as DNA, the CDR3 is TGCGCCAGCAGCCTCCTAATGAGCGCTTACGAGCAGTACTTC.

There are many counts of this clonotype. This chain uses TRBV29-1 with TRBJ2-1; D not resolved. The CDR3 extends over 13 amino acids. Between the trimmed V and J ends, which lost 4 bases and 4 bases, there was a span of 11 bases. Germline CDR1 is SQVTM and CDR2 is ANQGSEA. Written as DNA, the CDR3 is TGCAGCGTTGCCCCACTTAGTTACAATGAGCAGTTCTTC. Protein: CSVAPLSYNEQFF.

This clonotype has ten or more counts. The rearrangement links TRBV5-1 to TRBJ2-3; 10 bases line up with TRBD2. Germline loops: CDR1 SGHRS, CDR2 YFSETQ. Trimming cost V 1 base and J 1 base; bases outside gene matches: 3. CDR3 length: 16 amino acids. CDR3 DNA: TGCGCCAGCAGCTTGCTAGCGGGAGATGGCACAGATACGCAGTATTTT. Protein: CASSLLAGDGTDTQYF.

The chain combines TRBV20-1 with TRBJ2-7; D perhaps matches TRBD2 (6 bases). There are 16 residues in the CDR3. V lost 0 bases and J 2 bases, leaving 17 bases between the germline ends. CDR1 is DFQATT, CDR2 SNEGSKA, per germline (reference sequence). CDR3 sequence reads: CSARDWSLAPTYEQYF. The CDR3 DNA reads as TGCAGTGCTAGAGATTGGAGTCTAGCGCCCACCTACGAGCAGTACTTC.

This clonotype was recorded at least ten times. The V and J genes are TRBV5-6 and TRBJ2-7; D is unclear. Looked up from germline, CDR1 is SGHDT and CDR2 is YYEEEE. The CDR3 spans 13 residues. Trimming stripped 3 bases from V and 5 bases from J, with 12 bases between. DNA for the CDR3: TGTGCCAGCAGCTACAATCAACGGGACGAGCAGTACTTC. Protein sequence: CASSYNQRDEQYF. Complete variable domain (other parts from reference TRBV5-6 and TRBJ2-7): DAGVTQSPTHLIKTRGQQVTLRCSPKSGHDTVSWYQQALGQGPQFIFQYYEEEERQRGNFPDRFSGHQFPNYSSELNVNALLLGDSALYLCASSYNQRDEQYFGPGTRLTVT.

DNA of the CDR3: TGTGCCAGCAGCCAAGTTTTCTTAAGAAGCAGATTAAACACAGATACGCAGTATTTT. Translation: CASSQVFLRSRLNTDTQYF. The genes are TRBV4-2 and TRBJ2-3; D unclear. The V and J ends lost 1 base and 2 bases respectively, with 22 bases between them. The CDR3 consists of 19 residues. From germline, CDR1 is LGHNA and CDR2 YNFKEQ.

The chain joins TRBV7-9 to TRBJ1-3; D is uncertain. Germline V lookup: CDR1 SEHNR, CDR2 FQNEAQ (reference sequence). Trimming cost V 5 bases and J 4 bases, with 18 bases left between them. The CDR3 is made up of 16 amino acids. CDR3 residues: CASSLIPPGPGNTIYF. The CDR3 DNA reads TGTGCCAGCAGCCTTATTCCCCCAGGCCCCGGAAACACCATATATTTT.

This sequence joins TRBV6-2 or TRBV6-3 and TRBJ2-5, with D uncertain. The CDR3 contains 13 residues. The germline gives CDR1 MNHEY, CDR2 SVGEGT. V was cut by 0 bases and J by 2 bases, with 4 bases left in between. As DNA, the CDR3 is TGTGCCAGCAGTTACTCAAGACAAGAGACCCAGTACTTC. This translates into CASSYSRQETQYF.

In its sample, this clonotype was seen many times. The V gene is TRBV27, the J gene TRBJ1-1, with D tentatively TRBD1 (5 bases). Trimming stripped 11 bases from V and 3 bases from J, with 16 bases between. The CDR3 is 13 amino acids. CDR1 and CDR2 from the germline V gene are MNHEY and SMNVEV (reference sequence). The CDR3 nucleotides read TGTGCCGCGGGACGGAAGCCAGACACTGAAGCTTTCTTT. Translated: CAAGRKPDTEAFF.

The chain has TRBV11-2 and TRBJ2-5; no firm D call. Germline CDR1 reads SGHAT; CDR2 reads FQNNGV. The CDR3 is 13 residues long. The V gene lost 1 base and the J gene lost 7 bases, with 10 bases spanning the gap. CDR3 sequence: CASSLGSSGTQYF. As DNA, the CDR3 is TGTGCCAGCAGCTTAGGGTCTTCGGGGACCCAGTACTTC. Full variable domain (missing parts from reference TRBV11-2 and TRBJ2-5): EAGVAQSPRYKIIEKRQSVAFWCNPISGHATLYWYQQILGQGPKLLIQFQNNGVVDDSQLPKDRFSAERLKGVDSTLKIQPAKLEDSAVYLCASSLGSSGTQYFGPGTRLLVL.

This clonotype was recorded many times. The chain recombines TRBV7-2 with TRBJ2-3, with 8 bases lining up with TRBD2. This CDR3 has 16 amino acids. The V and J ends lost 3 bases and 10 bases, in that order; junction bases with no gene match: 15. Per germline, CDR1 SGHTA and CDR2 FQGNSA. The chain's CDR3 is CASSLATSAAGYAQYF. CDR3 sequence (DNA): TGTGCCAGCAGCTTGGCGACTAGCGCTGCGGGATACGCGCAGTATTTT. The variable domain in full, completed from reference TRBV7-2 and TRBJ2-3, reads GAGVSQSPSNKVTEKGKDVELRCDPISGHTALYWYRQSLGQGLEFLIYFQGNSAPDKSGLPSDRFSAERTGGSVSTLTIQRTQQEDSAVYLCASSLATSAAGYAQYFGPGTRLTVL.

This clonotype has a count of ten or more. Here the CDR3 reads CATRSGEDLRTEAFF. The CDR3, as DNA: TGTGCCACCAGATCAGGGGAGGATCTAAGGACTGAAGCTTTCTTT. This chain joins TRBV24-1 and TRBJ1-1, with D possibly being TRBD1 (6 bases). V lost 7 bases, J lost 5 bases, and 19 bases lay in between. This CDR3 is 15 amino acids long. From germline, CDR1 is KGHDR and CDR2 SFDVKD.

Concerning this clonotype: A much larger clonotype is one base distant, so this may be a read error. V and J are TRBV29-1 and TRBJ1-2; 8 nucleotides agree with TRBD1. CDR1 SQVTM and CDR2 ANQGSEA come from the germline V gene. V was pared by 7 bases and J by 7 bases, with 11 bases of the junction left unmatched. The CDR3 is 13 amino acids. The CDR3 DNA follows: TGCAGCGCTGCGGACAGGGTGTTGCGTGGCTACACCTTC. As protein: CSAADRVLRGYTF.

This clonotype was counted many times. The chain uses TRBV6-1 and TRBJ1-5; possible D gene TRBD1, 5 bases. The V gene's germline CDR1 is MNHNS and CDR2 SASEGT. Trimming removed 3 bases at V and 7 bases at J, with 13 bases between. The CDR3 contains 14 residues. This CDR3 is CASSDSGAGQPQHF. In DNA form, the CDR3 reads TGTGCCAGCAGTGATTCTGGGGCAGGACAGCCCCAGCATTTT.

This clonotype was counted many times. This rearrangement joins TRBV4-1 to TRBJ1-5; no definite D call. Trimming cost V 3 bases and J 7 bases, with 7 bases left between them. The CDR3 length is 12 residues. In germline, CDR1 is MGHRA, CDR2 YSYEKL. The CDR3, as DNA: TGCGCCAGCAGCCACGGGCTCCAGCCCCAGCATTTT. This gives the protein CASSHGLQPQHF.

Many counts were recorded for this clonotype. This sequence joins TRBV6-1 and TRBJ2-5, with 8 bases lining up with TRBD1. Germline V CDR1 and CDR2: MNHNS, SASEGT. V gave up 7 bases and J gave up 3 bases; unmatched junction bases: 13. The CDR3 is made up of 16 amino acids. CDR3 loop: CASTLTGGIGKETQYF. The CDR3 coding sequence is TGTGCCAGCACCCTCACAGGGGGGATAGGCAAAGAGACCCAGTACTTC.

This clonotype was recorded many times. The gene calls are TRBV12-3 or TRBV12-4 and TRBJ2-7, with 11 bases lining up with TRBD2. There are 15 residues in the CDR3. Trimming cost V 6 bases and J 5 bases; bases outside gene matches: 9. DNA of the CDR3: TGTGCCAGCAGAACACTAGCGGGAGTCGGGAACGAGCAGTACTTC. This translates into CASRTLAGVGNEQYF.

The chain links TRBV7-7 to TRBJ1-5; 9 bases line up with TRBD1. Germline V CDR1 and CDR2: SSHAT, FNYEAQ (reference sequence). CDR3 size: 18 residues. After removal of 5 bases from V and 2 bases from J, the junction contained 13 bases not matched to a gene. The DNA of the CDR3 is TGTGCCAGCAGCCCTTGTCCCGGGACAGGGAACGGCAATCAGCCCCAGCATTTT. This encodes CASSPCPGTGNGNQPQHF.

This rearrangement joins TRBV30 to TRBJ2-5; D unresolved. Trimming stripped 5 bases from V and 3 bases from J, with 10 bases between. The CDR3 is 12 residues long. Germline V gives CDR1 GTSNPN, CDR2 SVGIG (reference sequence). CDR3 protein: CAWGREEETQYF. For the CDR3, the DNA is TGTGCCTGGGGAAGAGAGGAAGAGACCCAGTACTTC. Drawing the rest from reference TRBV30 and TRBJ2-5, the complete variable domain is SQTIHQWPATLVQPVGSPLSLECTVEGTSNPNLYWYRQAAGRGLQLLFYSVGIGQISSEVPQNLSASRPQDRQFILSSKKLLLSDSGFYLCAWGREEETQYFGPGTRLLVL.

This clonotype was observed many times. V usage is TRBV15 and J usage is TRBJ1-1, with D perhaps matching TRBD1 (5 bases). There are 14 residues in the CDR3. Per germline, CDR1 LNHNV and CDR2 YYDKDF (reference sequence). V lost 3 bases and J lost 0, with 8 bases in between. CDR3 DNA sequence: TGTGCCACCAGCAGGCTGACAGTGAACACTGAAGCTTTCTTT. The encoded protein is CATSRLTVNTEAFF.

This clonotype came up many times. V usage is TRBV20-1 and J usage is TRBJ2-7, with D maybe TRBD2 (5 bases). This CDR3 contains 14 residues. Germline V gives CDR1 DFQATT, CDR2 SNEGSKA (reference sequence). Trimming shortened V by 6 bases and J by 4 bases, and 19 bases separated the two germline ends. The CDR3 loop reads CSANPAGLLYEQYF. The CDR3 DNA sequence: TGCAGTGCCAACCCTGCCGGACTCCTATACGAGCAGTACTTC.

Judged by abundance, this clonotype is large. The genes are TRBV28 and TRBJ2-7, with 9 bases that match TRBD1. Germline V lookup: CDR1 MDHEN, CDR2 SYDVKM. V gave up 2 bases and J gave up 1 base; unmatched junction bases: 6. This CDR3 has 16 amino acids. CDR3 sequence (DNA): TGTGCCAGCAGTTTAAACCGAGGGACAGGGTCCTACGAGCAGTACTTC. Amino acid sequence: CASSLNRGTGSYEQYF.